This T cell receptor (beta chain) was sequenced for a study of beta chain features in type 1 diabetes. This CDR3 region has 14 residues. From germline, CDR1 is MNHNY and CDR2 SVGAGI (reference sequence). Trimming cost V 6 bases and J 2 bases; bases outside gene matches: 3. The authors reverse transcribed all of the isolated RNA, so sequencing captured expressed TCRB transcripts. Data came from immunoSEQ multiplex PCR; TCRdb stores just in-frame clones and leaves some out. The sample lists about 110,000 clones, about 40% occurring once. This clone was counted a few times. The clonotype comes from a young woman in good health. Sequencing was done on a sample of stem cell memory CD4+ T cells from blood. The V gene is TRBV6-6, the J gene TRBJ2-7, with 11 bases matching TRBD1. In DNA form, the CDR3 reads TGTGCCAGCAGAAGGGGACAGGGGGCCTACGAGCAGTACTTC. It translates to CASRRGQGAYEQYF.